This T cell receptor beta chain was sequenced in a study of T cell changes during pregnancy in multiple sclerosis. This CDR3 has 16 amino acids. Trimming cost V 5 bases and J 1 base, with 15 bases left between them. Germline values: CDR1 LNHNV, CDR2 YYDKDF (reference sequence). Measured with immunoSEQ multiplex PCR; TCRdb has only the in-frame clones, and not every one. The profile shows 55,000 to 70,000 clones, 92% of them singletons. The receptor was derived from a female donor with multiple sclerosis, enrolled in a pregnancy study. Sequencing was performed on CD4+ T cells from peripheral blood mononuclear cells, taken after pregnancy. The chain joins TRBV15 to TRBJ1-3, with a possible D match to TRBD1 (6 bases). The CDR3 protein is CATSRRTVKSGNTIYF. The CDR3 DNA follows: TGTGCCACCAGCCGCCGGACAGTTAAATCTGGAAACACCATATATTTT.